The 14 T cell receptor beta chains given below trace back to one sample, sequenced in a study of T-cell memory formation after mild COVID-19 (dated by TCRdb to about 2021). Library creation used 5' RACE. Sequencing relied on an Illumina NovaSeq 6000. Using fastp trimming at Q25 and MiXCR clonotype assembly, TCRdb reanalyzed the public sequencing data and kept in-frame beta chains. Rows are unified per CDR3 protein, each entry keeping the most common DNA and genes. The sample records fewer than 250,000 distinct CDR3 sequences, approximately 30% of which are singletons. In total, the top ten clones hold more than 9.5% of the sample. Sequencing was carried out using PBMCs or a T cell subset sorted from them (not recorded which). Receptor source: an adult woman who had mild COVID-19 (a few samples of this study predate the infection). The sample titles of this study are shuffled in the database, so cell type and time point are left out; the donor was told from shared clones.

The rearrangement joins TRBV10-3 to TRBJ2-1; D ambiguous. Trimming stripped 2 bases from V and 3 bases from J, with 5 bases between. From germline, CDR1 is ENHRY and CDR2 SYGVKD. This CDR3 is built from 13 residues. CDR3 in amino acids: CAISELDYNEQFF. The CDR3 DNA sequence: TGTGCCATCAGTGAGCTCGACTACAATGAGCAGTTCTTC.

This clonotype has only a few counts. V is TRBV24-1 and J is TRBJ2-3, with D perhaps TRBD1 (5 bases). This CDR3 is built from 15 residues. Germline V gene data show CDR1 as KGHDR and CDR2 as SFDVKD. The V and J ends lost 4 bases and 2 bases respectively, with 12 bases between them. This chain's CDR3 is CATSDTRQNTDTQYF. The CDR3 DNA reads as TGTGCCACCAGTGACACAAGACAGAACACAGATACGCAGTATTTT.

This clonotype showed up just a few times. V usage is TRBV5-6 and J usage is TRBJ1-4, with 7 bases identical to TRBD1. After removal of 7 bases from V and 4 bases from J, the junction contained 7 bases not matched to a gene. CDR1 and CDR2 from the germline V gene are SGHDT and YYEEEE. The CDR3 is made up of 14 amino acids. CDR3 residues: CASGQGGNNEKLFF. The CDR3 DNA sequence: TGTGCCAGCGGCCAGGGGGGGAATAATGAAAAACTGTTTTTT.

CDR3 DNA sequence: TGTGCCAGCTCACCACACAGGGAGAACACTGAAGCTTTCTTT. Protein sequence: CASSPHRENTEAFF. The chain carries TRBV18 and TRBJ1-1, with a possible D match to TRBD1 (6 bases). V lost 1 base and J 1 base, leaving 7 bases between the germline ends. CDR1 is KGHSH and CDR2 is LQKENI in the germline V gene. The CDR3 is 14 residues long.

The V call is TRBV7-9, the J call TRBJ2-7; TRBD2 matches 9 bases. With 5 bases clipped from V and 5 bases from J, the junction kept 7 bases outside the gene matches. The CDR3 loop spans 14 amino acids. Germline loops: CDR1 SEHNR, CDR2 FQNEAQ (reference sequence). The CDR3 region is CASSPRTSEDEQYF. Written as DNA, the CDR3 is TGTGCCAGCAGCCCCCGGACTAGCGAGGACGAGCAGTACTTC.

This chain joins TRBV5-6 and TRBJ2-5, with D possibly TRBD2 on 5 matching bases. Germline CDR1 is SGHDT and CDR2 is YYEEEE. The CDR3 contains 14 residues. Trimming cost V 1 base and J 2 bases, with 9 bases left between them. CDR3 DNA sequence: TGTGCCAGCAGCTTGTCGAGGGCGCAAGAGACCCAGTACTTC. As protein: CASSLSRAQETQYF.

The table lists this clonotype with a few counts. V is TRBV5-1 and J is TRBJ2-5, with 7 bases lining up with TRBD2. Trimming at V came to 4 bases and at J to 3 bases, leaving 9 bases not matched to a gene. CDR1 is SGHRS and CDR2 is YFSETQ in the germline V gene. CDR3 length equals 15 residues. CDR3 DNA: TGCGCCAGCAGCCTGGGGAGGCTAGCGGAAGAGACCCAGTACTTC. Residues: CASSLGRLAEETQYF.

This clonotype was detected a few times. The J gene is TRBJ1-5, the V gene TRBV4-3, with D perhaps matching TRBD1 (5 bases). Germline CDR1 and CDR2: LGHNA and YSLEER. The CDR3 consists of 15 residues. V was pared by 3 bases and J by 6 bases, with 15 bases between. The CDR3 loop is CASSQDQGVSQPQHF. The CDR3, as DNA: TGCGCCAGCAGCCAGGACCAAGGGGTGAGTCAGCCCCAGCATTTT.

This clonotype has at least ten counts. The V and J genes are TRBV7-9 and TRBJ2-1; no clear D. The V end lost 0 bases, the J end lost 6 bases, and 3 bases lay between the germline ends. The length of the CDR3 is 12 residues. CDR1 SEHNR and CDR2 FQNEAQ come from the germline V gene (reference sequence). CDR3 loop: CASSLASNEQFF. The DNA of the CDR3 is TGTGCCAGCAGCTTAGCTAGCAATGAGCAGTTCTTC.

The chain combines TRBV29-1 with TRBJ2-3, with TRBD1 identical over 7 bases. J lost 1 base, V lost 8 bases, and 9 bases had no gene match. CDR1 SQVTM and CDR2 ANQGSEA come from the germline V gene. CDR3 size: 14 residues. The CDR3 sequence: CSLGTDYRTDTQYF. The CDR3 bases are TGCAGCCTCGGGACAGACTACCGCACAGATACGCAGTATTTT.

This chain joins TRBV15 and TRBJ2-5; D is perhaps TRBD2 (5 bases). Trimming took 7 bases from V and 5 from J, leaving 14 bases between them. Germline V gene sequence: CDR1 LNHNV, CDR2 YYDKDF (reference sequence). The CDR3 sequence is 13 residues long. CDR3 nucleotide sequence: TGTGCCACCACATATGGGCCGGGGGAGACCCAGTACTTC. It is translated as CATTYGPGETQYF.

This clonotype was counted between two and nine times. CDR3 nucleotides: TGCGCCAGCAGCTCGGACAGTAGGACAGATACGCAGTATTTT. Translation gives CASSSDSRTDTQYF. The V call is TRBV5-1, the J call TRBJ2-3; TRBD1 might be the D (6 bases). V was trimmed by 3 bases and J by 3 bases, leaving 11 bases between them. CDR1 is SGHRS and CDR2 is YFSETQ in the germline V gene. The CDR3 has 14 amino acids.

The V gene is TRBV15, the J gene TRBJ2-5, with 8 bases that match TRBD2. Trimming took 0 bases from V and 5 from J; bases not matched to a gene: 8. Germline V gives CDR1 LNHNV, CDR2 YYDKDF (reference sequence). CDR3 size: 16 residues. As DNA, the CDR3 is TGTGCCACCAGCAGAGATCGGGGGGGCTTGTCGGAGACCCAGTACTTC. Its translation: CATSRDRGGLSETQYF.

V gene TRBV2 combines with J gene TRBJ2-1; no clear D gene. Trimming removed 2 bases from V and 5 bases from J, with 10 bases in between. The CDR3 has 14 residues. In germline, CDR1 is SNHLY, CDR2 FYNNEI. The CDR3 loop is CASSEWSSDNEQFF. As DNA, the CDR3 is TGTGCCAGCAGTGAATGGTCAAGCGACAATGAGCAGTTCTTC.